These 8 T cell receptor beta chains were all obtained from the same sample, sequenced in a study of blood T cell repertoires in COVID-19. Clones were read by immunoSEQ multiplex PCR, and TCRdb kept only the in-frame ones, dropping some. The sample contains 310,000 or so clones, over 75% of which appear only once. Sequencing was carried out using peripheral blood. These receptors came from a man aged 45-60 years with active or convalescent COVID-19.

This rearrangement joins TRBV23-1 to TRBJ2-7, with TRBD2 as a possible D gene (5 bases). TRBV23-1 carries the ORF label, with uncertain function. V lost 0 bases and J 2 bases, leaving 14 bases between the germline ends. The CDR3 totals 16 residues. The CDR3 DNA is TGCGCCAGCAGTCAATCTCGGGCTAGCCTGACCTACGAGCAGTACTTC. Protein sequence: CASSQSRASLTYEQYF.

The chain uses TRBV28 and TRBJ2-7; TRBD1 matches 7 bases. The CDR3 has 15 amino acids. After removal of 6 bases from V and 5 bases from J, the junction contained 13 bases not matched to a gene. CDR1 MDHEN and CDR2 SYDVKM come from the germline V gene. CDR3 region: CASSIRQGRGDEQYF. The CDR3 nucleotides read TGTGCCAGCAGCATACGACAGGGTAGAGGCGACGAGCAGTACTTC. The full variable domain, rest sourced from reference TRBV28 and TRBJ2-7, is DVKVTQSSRYLVKRTGEKVFLECVQDMDHENMFWYRQDPGLGLRLIYFSYDVKMKEKGDIPEGYSVSREKKERFSLILESASTNQTSMYLCASSIRQGRGDEQYFGPGTRLTVT.

The rearrangement uses TRBV7-9 and TRBJ1-2; 12 nucleotides align to TRBD1. This CDR3 spans 16 amino acids. J gave up 1 base and V 3 bases, and 3 bases lay outside the gene matches. Per the germline V gene, CDR1 is SEHNR and CDR2 is FQNEAQ (reference sequence). The CDR3 DNA follows: TGTGCCAGCAGCTTGGGACAGGGGGCGGTTAACTATGGCTACACCTTC. Translated, it gives CASSLGQGAVNYGYTF.

This clone was seen a single time. This rearrangement joins TRBV5-1 to TRBJ1-2; D perhaps matches TRBD1 (6 bases). V was trimmed by 1 base and J by 7 bases, leaving 14 bases between them. The germline V gene has CDR1 SGHRS and CDR2 YFSETQ. CDR3 length: 14 residues. The chain's CDR3 is CASSLSQGLGGYTF. The CDR3 DNA is TGCGCCAGCAGCTTGAGCCAGGGGTTAGGTGGCTACACCTTC. Full variable domain (outside the CDR3, taken from reference TRBV5-1 and TRBJ1-2): KAGVTQTPRYLIKTRGQQVTLSCSPISGHRSVSWYQQTPGQGLQFLFEYFSETQRNKGNFPGRFSGRQFSNSRSEMNVSTLELGDSALYLCASSLSQGLGGYTFGSGTRLTVV.

The rearrangement links TRBV6-6 to TRBJ1-6; maybe TRBD1 (6 bases). From germline, CDR1 is MNHNY and CDR2 SVGAGI (reference sequence). Trimming removed 6 bases at V and 7 bases at J, with 19 bases between. CDR3 size: 16 residues. CDR3 sequence: CASSRRPGQGNSPLHF. The CDR3 coding sequence is TGTGCCAGCAGCCGGCGACCCGGGCAGGGGAATTCACCCCTCCACTTT.

CDR3 protein: CASSFQRQGGEKLFF. The DNA of the CDR3 is TGTGCCAGCAGTTTCCAAAGACAGGGCGGTGAAAAACTGTTTTTT. The V and J genes are TRBV28 and TRBJ1-4, with 7 bases fitting TRBD1. Germline-derived CDR1 and CDR2 are MDHEN and SYDVKM. The CDR3 totals 15 residues. J was trimmed by 7 bases and V by 3 bases; bases with no gene match: 8.

The V gene is TRBV18, the J gene TRBJ2-1; 9 bases map to TRBD2. Germline CDR1 KGHSH, CDR2 LQKENI. Germline trimming cut 0 bases from V and 9 bases from J; bases unmatched to any gene: 9. This CDR3 has 16 amino acids. CDR3 sequence reads: CASSPPRGRAPSEQFF. The CDR3 DNA sequence: TGTGCCAGCTCACCACCCCGCGGGAGGGCCCCCAGTGAGCAGTTCTTC.

This clone was counted a few times. The rearrangement links TRBV5-1 to TRBJ2-1, with unresolved D. Germline CDR1 and CDR2: SGHRS and YFSETQ. This CDR3 has 12 residues. V was clipped by 4 bases and J by 4 bases, with 6 bases between them. The CDR3 nucleotides read TGCGCCAGCAGCCTGCGGTACAATGAGCAGTTCTTC. Translated: CASSLRYNEQFF. The full variable domain, completed using reference TRBV5-1 and TRBJ2-1, is KAGVTQTPRYLIKTRGQQVTLSCSPISGHRSVSWYQQTPGQGLQFLFEYFSETQRNKGNFPGRFSGRQFSNSRSEMNVSTLELGDSALYLCASSLRYNEQFFGPGTRLTVL.